One sample yielded the 5 T cell receptor beta chains listed below, sequenced in a study of blood T cell repertoires in COVID-19. Method: immunoSEQ multiplex PCR; TCRdb's copy keeps in-frame clones and lacks some. The data show about 200,000 clones, with around four fifths seen just once and 15% to 20% held by the top ten. The specimen sequenced was peripheral blood. These receptors originate from a human donor in a cohort sampled during active COVID-19.

The gene calls are TRBV27 and TRBJ2-1; 13 bases agree with TRBD2. Losses at the gene ends were 0 bases for V and 0 bases for J; bases not matched to a gene: 14. This CDR3 comprises 22 residues. The germline V gene encodes CDR1 MNHEY and CDR2 SMNVEV (reference sequence). The DNA of the CDR3 is TGTGCCAGCAGTTTATCTCCCACCCAGGGACTAGCGGGATCAAGCTCCTACAATGAGCAGTTCTTC. The encoded protein is CASSLSPTQGLAGSSSYNEQFF.

The chain links TRBV6-1 to TRBJ1-5; no clear D. The germline V gene encodes CDR1 MNHNS and CDR2 SASEGT. This CDR3 region has 15 residues. Trimming stripped 2 bases from V and 7 bases from J, with 15 bases between. The chain's CDR3 is CASSEFRGTGQPQHF. DNA for the CDR3: TGTGCCAGCAGTGAATTCCGGGGTACGGGCCAGCCCCAGCATTTT.

The chain is built from TRBV28 and TRBJ2-7; 7 positions match TRBD1. The length of the CDR3 is 12 residues. J was trimmed by 9 bases and V by 5 bases; bases with no gene match: 7. CDR1 MDHEN and CDR2 SYDVKM come from the germline V gene. The DNA for the CDR3 is TGTGCCAGCAGTCCACGGACAGGTCTGCAGTACTTC. Its translation: CASSPRTGLQYF.

V usage is TRBV6-5 and J usage is TRBJ2-2; the D gene is possibly TRBD2 (5 bases). This CDR3 has 12 residues. Germline V lookup: CDR1 MNHEY, CDR2 SVGAGI. Deletions cut 6 bases from V and 3 bases from J, with 5 bases between. In DNA, the CDR3 is TGTGCCAGCAGGAGGGACACCGGGGAGCTGTTTTTT. The encoded protein is CASRRDTGELFF.

The V and J genes are TRBV5-4 and TRBJ1-1, with 7 bases aligning to TRBD1. The CDR3 runs to 17 residues. Germline loops: CDR1 SGHNT, CDR2 YYREEE (reference sequence). V lost 3 bases and J lost 5; bases outside the gene matches: 16. The CDR3 DNA reads TGTGCCAGCAGCTCAGGGGGGACCGCAACGATGGAGACTGAAGCTTTCTTT. This encodes CASSSGGTATMETEAFF.